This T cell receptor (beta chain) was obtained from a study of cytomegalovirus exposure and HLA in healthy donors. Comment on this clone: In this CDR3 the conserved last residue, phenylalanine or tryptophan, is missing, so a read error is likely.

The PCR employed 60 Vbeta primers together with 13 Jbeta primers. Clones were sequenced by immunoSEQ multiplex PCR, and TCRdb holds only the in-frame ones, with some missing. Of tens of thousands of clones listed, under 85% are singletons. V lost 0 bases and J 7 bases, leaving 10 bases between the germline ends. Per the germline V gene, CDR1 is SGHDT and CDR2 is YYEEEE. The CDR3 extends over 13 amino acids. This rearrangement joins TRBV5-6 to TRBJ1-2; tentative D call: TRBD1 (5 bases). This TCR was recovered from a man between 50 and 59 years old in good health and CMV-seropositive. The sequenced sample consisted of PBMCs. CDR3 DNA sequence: TGTGCCAGCAGCTTGGATTGGGGGGGTGGCTACACCCTC. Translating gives CASSLDWGGGYTL.